This T cell receptor (beta chain) was found in a study of early T cells in non-severe SARS-CoV-2 infection. Study context: The sequenced material was bulk RNA from unsorted whole blood, and its chains were unpaired. Points from the study as a whole: Reliance on VDJdb matching favored anti-spike CD8 responses; private and CD4 specificities were missed.

This clonotype was seen more than once but under ten times. Its antigen is still unknown. This CDR3 spans 11 amino acids. The germline CDR1 and CDR2 sequences are LNHDA and SQIVND (reference sequence). Trimming pared 9 bases from V and 3 bases from J, leaving 6 bases between. Attached unique molecular identifiers marked individual cDNA molecules. TCRdb reprocessed the 5' RACE reads with MiXCR, giving one entry per CDR3 protein. The sample includes some 100,000 distinct CDR3 sequences, under 15% of them seen just once. This chain connects TRBV19 to TRBJ2-1, with D unresolved. Sample: whole blood. The receptor was derived from an adult who was a healthcare worker with PCR-confirmed SARS-CoV-2 infection or an uninfected control (not recorded which). CDR3 bases: TGTGCCAGCACTTACTACAATGAGCAGTTCTTC. Amino acid sequence: CASTYYNEQFF.